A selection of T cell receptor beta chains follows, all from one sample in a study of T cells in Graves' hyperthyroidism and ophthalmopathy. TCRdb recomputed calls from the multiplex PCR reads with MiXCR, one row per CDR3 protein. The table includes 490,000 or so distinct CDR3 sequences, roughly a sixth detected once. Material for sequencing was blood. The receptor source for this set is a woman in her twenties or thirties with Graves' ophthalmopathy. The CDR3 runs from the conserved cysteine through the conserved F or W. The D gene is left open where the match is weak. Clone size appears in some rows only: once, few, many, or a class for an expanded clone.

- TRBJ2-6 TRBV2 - TGTGCCAGCAGTGATGTCCCCCCACTAAACGTCCTGACTTTC CASSDVPPLNVLTF
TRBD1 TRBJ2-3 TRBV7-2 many TGTGCCAGCAGCTTAGAGGGGGCGCAAAGAGATACGCAGTATTTT CASSLEGAQRDTQYF
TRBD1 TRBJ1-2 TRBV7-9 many TGTGCCAGCAGCTATGGACAGGGCAAATATGGCTACACCTTC CASSYGQGKYGYTF
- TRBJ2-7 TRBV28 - TGTGCCAGCAGGGAGACAAGACCCTACGAGCAGTACTTC CASRETRPYEQYF
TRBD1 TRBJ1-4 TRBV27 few TGTGCCAGCAGTATGACAGGGGCTGAAAAACTGTTTTTT CASSMTGAEKLFF
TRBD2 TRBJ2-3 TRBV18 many TGTGCCAGCTCACTACAACTAGCGGGAATCTCAGATACGCAGTATTTT CASSLQLAGISDTQYF
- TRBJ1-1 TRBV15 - TGTGCCACCAGCAGAGCTATAACCGGGGGGGACTTGAACACTGAAGCTTTCTTT CATSRAITGGDLNTEAFF
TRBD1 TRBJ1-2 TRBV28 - TGTGCCAGCAGTTCTCCGGGACAGCTAAACTATGGCTACACCTTC CASSSPGQLNYGYTF
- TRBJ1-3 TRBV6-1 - TGTGCCGTATGGACAGTAAGCTCTGGAAACACCATATATTTT CAVWTVSSGNTIYF
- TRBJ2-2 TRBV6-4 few TGTGCCAGCAGGAACGTTAACACCGGGGAGCTGTTTTTT CASRNVNTGELFF
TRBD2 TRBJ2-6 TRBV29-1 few TGCAGCGCCCTAGCGGGAAACACTGGGGCCAACGTCCTGACTTTC CSALAGNTGANVLTF
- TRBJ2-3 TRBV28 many TGTGCCAGCAGTTTCTGGACAGACACAGATACGCAGTATTTT CASSFWTDTDTQYF
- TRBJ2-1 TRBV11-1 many TGTGCCAGCAGCTTAGCGGACCAATCCCCTTACAATGAGCAGTTCTTC CASSLADQSPYNEQFF
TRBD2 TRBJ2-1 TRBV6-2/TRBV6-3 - TGTGCCAGCAGTCTGCGAGCCGGACTAGCAGATAATGAGCAGTTCTTC CASSLRAGLADNEQFF
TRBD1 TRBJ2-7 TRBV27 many TGTGCCAGCAGTTTCAGAGGGGGCAACGAGCAGTACTTC CASSFRGGNEQYF
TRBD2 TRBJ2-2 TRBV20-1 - TGCAGTGCTCAAGCGGGATTCAACACCGGGGAGCTGTTTTTT CSAQAGFNTGELFF
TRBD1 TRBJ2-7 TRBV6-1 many TGTGCCAGCAGTAGACAGGGAGACCCCTCCTACGAGCAGTACTTC CASSRQGDPSYEQYF
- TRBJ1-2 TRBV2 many TGTGCCAGCAACCGGGGCCTCGGGGATGGCTACACCTTC CASNRGLGDGYTF
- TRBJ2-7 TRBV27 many TGTGCCAGCAGTGTGGGAGCACTCTCCTACGAGCAGTACTTC CASSVGALSYEQYF
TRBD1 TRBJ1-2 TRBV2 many TGTGCCAGCAGTGAAGCGACAGGGTGGGGTGGCTACACCTTC CASSEATGWGGYTF
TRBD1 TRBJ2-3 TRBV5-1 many TGCGCCAGCAGCTTTGAGGGGGCAAGCACAGATACGCAGTATTTT CASSFEGASTDTQYF
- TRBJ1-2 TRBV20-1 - TGCAGTGCTACGAGGTCGGGGCAGGTCTCAGGCTACACCTTC CSATRSGQVSGYTF
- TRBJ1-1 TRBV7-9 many TGTGCCAGCAGCTTAGACTTAGGCACTGAAGCTTTCTTT CASSLDLGTEAFF
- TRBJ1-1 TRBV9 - TGTGCCAGCAGCGCCATTAGACGGGGGAATGAAGCTTTCTTT CASSAIRRGNEAFF
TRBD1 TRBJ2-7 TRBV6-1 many TGTGCCAGCAGTTTCGACAGGGTCTACGAGCAGTACTTC CASSFDRVYEQYF
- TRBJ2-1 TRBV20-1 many TGCAGTGCCAGGAGCCTCAGCTCCTACAATGAGCAGTTCTTC CSARSLSSYNEQFF
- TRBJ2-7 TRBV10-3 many TGTGCCATCAGTGATTCCAGGGTTGTGGACGAGCAGTACTTC CAISDSRVVDEQYF
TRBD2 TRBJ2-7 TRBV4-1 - TGCGCCAGCAGCCAAGATGTGAGCGGGAGGTCCTACGAGCAGTACTTC CASSQDVSGRSYEQYF
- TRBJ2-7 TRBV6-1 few TGTGCCAGCAGCGACCGACTAGGGTGGAACGAGCAGTGCTTC CASSDRLGWNEQCF
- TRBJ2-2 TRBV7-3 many TGTGCCAGCAGCTTGGACAGAGCGAACACCGGGGAGCTGTTTTTT CASSLDRANTGELFF
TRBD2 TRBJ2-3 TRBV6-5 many TGTGCCAGCAGTTATTCGGGACTAGCGGGCACAGATACGCAGTATTTT CASSYSGLAGTDTQYF
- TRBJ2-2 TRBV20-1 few TGCAGTGCCACGGAGGGCCCCGGGGAGCTGTTTTTT CSATEGPGELFF
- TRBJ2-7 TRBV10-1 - TGCGCCAGCAGTGAGATTAGCCGGGTCGAGCAGTACTTC CASSEISRVEQYF
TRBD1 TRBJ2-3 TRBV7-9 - TGTGCCAGCAGCTCCCGAGGACAGGGGGACGCAGATACGCAGTATTTT CASSSRGQGDADTQYF
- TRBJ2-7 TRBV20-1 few TGCAGTGGGGGTCGAACTAGCTACGAGCAGTACTTC CSGGRTSYEQYF
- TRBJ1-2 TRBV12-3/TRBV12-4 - TGTGCCAGCAGTTTAATCAGGGGAGGTCATGGCTACACCTTC CASSLIRGGHGYTF
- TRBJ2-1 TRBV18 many TGTGCCAGCTCACGGATCCAAGACAATGAGCAGTTCTTC CASSRIQDNEQFF
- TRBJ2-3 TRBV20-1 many TGCAGCGCTAGTCTAACAGATACGCAGTATTTT CSASLTDTQYF
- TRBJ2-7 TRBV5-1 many TGCGCCAGCAGCTTGAACAGGGTTTCCTACGAGCAGTACTTC CASSLNRVSYEQYF
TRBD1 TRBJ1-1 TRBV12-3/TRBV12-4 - TGTGCCAGCAGTCGACCTGAACAGGGGGTTCATGAAGCTTTCTTT CASSRPEQGVHEAFF
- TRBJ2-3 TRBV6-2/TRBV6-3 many TGTGCCAGCAGTGGGGACCTCGAGCGGAGATTGTCGGATACGCAGTATTTT CASSGDLERRLSDTQYF
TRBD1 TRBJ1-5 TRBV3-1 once TGTGCCAGCAGCCAAGACCCAGGGGGTTATAGCAATCAGCCCCAGCATTTT CASSQDPGGYSNQPQHF
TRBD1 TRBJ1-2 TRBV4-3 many TGCGCCAGCAGCCAAGCCCCAGGGACAGGGGGCTATGGCTACACCTTC CASSQAPGTGGYGYTF
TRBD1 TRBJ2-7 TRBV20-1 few TGCAGTGCTAGTGGGGCCCGGAAAGGGGGCGACGAGCAGTACTTC CSASGARKGGDEQYF